The 6 T cell receptor beta chains below were found in one sample sequenced in a study of blood T cell repertoires in COVID-19. Measured with immunoSEQ multiplex PCR; TCRdb has only the in-frame clones, and not every one. The data show 270,000 or so clones, around 88% seen once. Sequences were obtained from peripheral blood. The receptors originated from a man in his forties with acute or convalescent COVID-19.

J is TRBJ2-1 and V is TRBV7-3; 7 bases match TRBD1. The germline V gene encodes CDR1 SGHTA and CDR2 FQGTGA. V lost 4 bases to trimming and J lost 8 bases; unmatched junction nucleotides: 2. The CDR3 is 12 residues long. CDR3 nucleotides: TGTGCCAGCAGCTCGACAGGGTATGAGCAGTTCTTC. Its protein is CASSSTGYEQFF.

This clone was counted a few times. The rearrangement links TRBV2 to TRBJ1-2, with TRBD1 matching 7 bases. The V gene's germline CDR1 is SNHLY and CDR2 FYNNEI. The CDR3 sequence is 15 residues long. Trimming removed 7 bases from V and 0 bases from J; junction bases left unmatched: 8. The CDR3 loop is CASTLRQGANYGYTF. CDR3 DNA: TGTGCCAGCACCCTCCGGCAGGGGGCTAACTATGGCTACACCTTC. The full variable domain, completed using reference TRBV2 and TRBJ1-2, is EPEVTQTPSHQVTQMGQEVILRCVPISNHLYFYWYRQILGQKVEFLVSFYNNEISEKSEIFDDQFSVERPDGSNFTLKIRSTKLEDSAMYFCASTLRQGANYGYTFGSGTRLTVV.

This sequence joins TRBV6-5 and TRBJ2-1, with D possibly TRBD2 on 5 matching bases. Germline-derived CDR1 and CDR2 are MNHEY and SVGAGI. Trimming took 0 bases from V and 15 from J, leaving 15 bases between them. CDR3 length: 13 residues. CDR3 residues: CASSYSKGLRTFF. Written as DNA, the CDR3 is TGTGCCAGCAGTTACTCGAAAGGACTCCGAACGTTCTTC.

The chain recombines TRBV4-2 with TRBJ1-2; no firm D call. Per the germline V gene, CDR1 is LGHNA and CDR2 is YNFKEQ. Between the trimmed V and J ends, which lost 0 bases and 2 bases, there was a span of 10 bases. The CDR3 spans 15 residues. CDR3 coding DNA: TGTGCCAGCAGCCAAGATGGGGAGGGAAACTATGGCTACACCTTC. As protein: CASSQDGEGNYGYTF.

This rearrangement joins TRBV10-3 to TRBJ2-3, with D possibly TRBD2 on 5 matching bases. Germline V gene sequence: CDR1 ENHRY, CDR2 SYGVKD. CDR3 size: 13 residues. With 5 bases removed from V and 1 base from J, the gap between germline ends came to 7 bases. CDR3 sequence reads: CAISLAGTDTQYF. DNA of the CDR3: TGTGCCATCAGTCTAGCTGGCACAGATACGCAGTATTTT.

The V call is TRBV6-5, the J call TRBJ2-7; 10 bases agree with TRBD1. The CDR3 is made up of 15 amino acids. Germline V gives CDR1 MNHEY, CDR2 SVGAGI. V lost 6 bases, J lost 5 bases, and 10 bases stayed unmatched. CDR3 in amino acids: CASRSAGTGDHEQYF. In DNA form, the CDR3 reads TGTGCCAGCAGATCAGCCGGGACAGGGGACCACGAGCAGTACTTC.